These 24 T cell receptor beta chains share one sample of origin, sequenced in a study of T cell changes during pregnancy in multiple sclerosis. Generated by immunoSEQ multiplex PCR, the TCRdb table keeps only in-frame clones and is missing some. Of 40,000 to 45,000 clones listed, about 88% are singletons. This specimen consisted of CD4+ T cells from peripheral blood mononuclear cells, obtained in the first trimester of pregnancy. The receptors were sampled from a female donor with multiple sclerosis, enrolled in a pregnancy study.

CDR3 bases: TGTGCCAGCAGTTCCCCGGGACTCCTGTACGAGCAGTACTTC. Amino acids: CASSSPGLLYEQYF. This rearrangement joins TRBV6-6 to TRBJ2-7; D might be TRBD2 (6 bases). V dropped 4 bases and J dropped 4 bases, with 14 bases sitting between them. This CDR3 has 14 residues. Germline V gene lookup returns CDR1 MNHNY and CDR2 SVGAGI (reference sequence).

This chain uses TRBV2 with TRBJ2-7; D is possibly TRBD1 (6 bases). V was clipped by 4 bases and J by 2 bases, with 12 bases between them. Germline CDR1 SNHLY, CDR2 FYNNEI. The CDR3 loop spans 14 amino acids. The CDR3 DNA follows: TGTGCCAGCAGTGTACAGGGAGTTCCCTACGAGCAGTACTTC. Protein product: CASSVQGVPYEQYF.

V is TRBV27 and J is TRBJ1-1, with D possibly matching TRBD1 (6 bases). The ends were cut back, 5 bases at V and 0 bases at J, with 13 bases in the middle. CDR3 length: 15 residues. Germline assignment: CDR1 MNHEY and CDR2 SMNVEV (reference sequence). In DNA form, the CDR3 reads TGTGCCAGCAGTCTCAGGGGACTAATGAACACTGAAGCTTTCTTT. Its translation is CASSLRGLMNTEAFF.

This clone was recorded a few times. The chain carries TRBV19 and TRBJ2-1; D possibly corresponds to TRBD2 (6 bases). CDR1 is LNHDA, CDR2 SQIVND, per germline (reference sequence). Trimming shortened V by 8 bases and J by 3 bases, and 11 bases separated the two germline ends. The CDR3 has 13 amino acids. The CDR3 protein is CASRGTNYNEQFF. CDR3 in DNA: TGTGCCAGTCGGGGGACCAACTACAATGAGCAGTTCTTC.

CDR3 sequence reads: CASSLLQGSEAFF. The CDR3 DNA reads as TGTGCCAGCAGTCTGCTTCAGGGATCTGAAGCTTTCTTT. The chain combines TRBV2 with TRBJ1-1; maybe TRBD1 (5 bases). From germline, CDR1 is SNHLY and CDR2 FYNNEI. This CDR3 has 13 amino acids. V lost 5 bases to trimming and J lost 6 bases, with 13 bases between them.

The chain combines TRBV7-3 with TRBJ2-3, with TRBD1 matching over 7 bases. CDR1 and CDR2 from the germline V gene are SGHTA and FQGTGA. The CDR3 contains 15 residues. Trimming at V came to 6 bases and at J to 2 bases, leaving 8 bases not matched to a gene. The CDR3 nucleotides are TGTGCCAGCAGTCTAAAAGGGGGCTTCACAGATACGCAGTATTTT. Protein: CASSLKGGFTDTQYF.

This clone has a handful of counts. The V call is TRBV19, the J call TRBJ2-3; maybe TRBD1 (6 bases). Trimming removed 3 bases at V and 0 bases at J, with 10 bases between. From germline, CDR1 is LNHDA and CDR2 SQIVND (reference sequence). CDR3 length equals 15 residues. CDR3: CASSMYRESTDTQYF. Written as DNA, the CDR3 is TGTGCCAGTAGTATGTACAGGGAAAGCACAGATACGCAGTATTTT.

This rearrangement joins TRBV5-1 to TRBJ2-3; the D gene is possibly TRBD2 (5 bases). The CDR3 runs to 13 residues. Trimming shortened V by 6 bases and J by 3 bases, and 11 bases separated the two germline ends. Germline loops: CDR1 SGHRS, CDR2 YFSETQ. Here the CDR3 reads CASKGEGTDTQYF. The CDR3 region has the DNA TGCGCCAGCAAAGGAGAGGGAACAGATACGCAGTATTTT.

The chain uses TRBV28 and TRBJ1-4, with 7 positions matching TRBD1. The CDR3 consists of 16 residues. The V segment lost 3 bases and the J segment 7 bases; nucleotides outside the gene matches: 11. Germline V lookup: CDR1 MDHEN, CDR2 SYDVKM. The CDR3 here is CASSFAGGGRSEKLFF. In DNA form, the CDR3 reads TGTGCCAGCAGTTTTGCAGGGGGAGGTCGGAGTGAAAAACTGTTTTTT.

The table lists this clone with a count of one. The chain uses TRBV20-1 and TRBJ1-2, with D perhaps matching TRBD1 (6 bases). CDR3 length equals 11 residues. Germline CDR1 is DFQATT and CDR2 is SNEGSKA (reference sequence). Trimming pared 3 bases from V and 4 bases from J, leaving 6 bases between. CDR3 region: CSARDSYGYTF. The CDR3 DNA is TGCAGTGCTAGGGACAGCTATGGCTACACCTTC.

The genes are TRBV7-2 and TRBJ1-3; 8 bases line up with TRBD1. Germline loops: CDR1 SGHTA, CDR2 FQGNSA. This CDR3 spans 16 amino acids. The V segment lost 4 bases and the J segment 0 bases; nucleotides outside the gene matches: 5. As DNA, the CDR3 is TGTGCCAGCAGCTCCGGACAGGGCCGCTCTGGAAACACCATATATTTT. This sequence encodes CASSSGQGRSGNTIYF.

V usage is TRBV10-3 and J usage is TRBJ2-3, with 9 nucleotides matching TRBD2. Trimming removed 7 bases from V and 4 bases from J; junction bases left unmatched: 6. This CDR3 has 14 residues. Germline V gives CDR1 ENHRY, CDR2 SYGVKD. CDR3 nucleotide sequence: TGTGCCATCACAGCGGGGGGCGGGGCAGATACGCAGTATTTT. Its translation: CAITAGGGADTQYF.

This chain connects TRBV27 to TRBJ2-7; a possible D gene is TRBD1 (5 bases). The V gene's germline CDR1 is MNHEY and CDR2 SMNVEV (reference sequence). V shed 3 bases and J shed 2 bases, with 8 bases lying between them. The CDR3 is made up of 13 amino acids. In nucleotides, the CDR3 is TGTGCCAGCAGTTTCAGGGAAACCTACGAGCAGTACTTC. This gives the protein CASSFRETYEQYF.

This rearrangement joins TRBV10-2 to TRBJ2-3; 9 bases agree with TRBD2. The junction had 6 bases not matched to a gene; V was cut back by 7 bases and J by 4 bases. The V gene's germline CDR1 is WSHSY and CDR2 SAAADI. The CDR3 has 14 amino acids. For the CDR3, the DNA is TGCGCCAGCATTGCGGGAGGGGTAGCAGATACGCAGTATTTT. It encodes CASIAGGVADTQYF.

This chain uses TRBV10-3 with TRBJ2-1, with D perhaps TRBD1 (5 bases). The V end lost 7 bases, the J end lost 5 bases, and 15 bases lay between the germline ends. This CDR3 spans 14 amino acids. Germline CDR1 ENHRY, CDR2 SYGVKD. CDR3 in amino acids: CAITRQQENNEQFF. CDR3 coding DNA: TGTGCCATCACCCGTCAACAGGAGAACAATGAGCAGTTCTTC.

This rearrangement joins TRBV30 to TRBJ2-5, with 12 bases identical to TRBD2. The DNA matches TRBJ2-7 better at its end, which makes the J call doubtful. Germline CDR1 is GTSNPN and CDR2 is SVGIG (reference sequence). The CDR3 length is 17 residues. The CDR3 DNA reads as TGTGCCTGGAGTGTATTCCTGACTAGCGGGAGTACCTACGAGCAGTACTTC. Protein: CAWSVFLTSGSTYEQYF.

The chain has TRBV11-2 and TRBJ1-2; D possibly corresponds to TRBD1 (6 bases). The germline V gene has CDR1 SGHAT and CDR2 FQNNGV. V gave up 3 bases and J gave up 6 bases, with 8 bases separating them. The CDR3 is 12 amino acids. The CDR3 spells CASSFNRDGYTF. CDR3 nucleotide sequence: TGTGCCAGCAGCTTTAACAGGGATGGCTACACCTTC. The variable domain in full, completed from reference TRBV11-2 and TRBJ1-2, reads EAGVAQSPRYKIIEKRQSVAFWCNPISGHATLYWYQQILGQGPKLLIQFQNNGVVDDSQLPKDRFSAERLKGVDSTLKIQPAKLEDSAVYLCASSFNRDGYTFGSGTRLTVV.

The chain uses TRBV6-5 and TRBJ2-7; D perhaps matches TRBD1 (6 bases). Trimming took off 6 bases at V and 0 bases at J, with 9 bases between the two ends. This CDR3 has 13 residues. The germline V gene encodes CDR1 MNHEY and CDR2 SVGAGI. This CDR3 is CASSQDSSYEQYF. CDR3 in DNA: TGTGCCAGCAGCCAGGACAGCTCCTACGAGCAGTACTTC.

The rearrangement uses TRBV4-3 and TRBJ2-7; weak D call: TRBD1 (7 bases). The CDR3 is 17 amino acids. Looked up from germline, CDR1 is LGHNA and CDR2 is YSLEER. The germline V and J ends were trimmed by 3 bases and 0 bases, with 18 bases remaining between them. CDR3 nucleotides: TGCGCCAGCAGCCACCATACCCAGGGGGGCCGCTCCTACGAGCAGTACTTC. Translating gives CASSHHTQGGRSYEQYF.

The J gene is TRBJ2-1, the V gene TRBV19; 7 bases map to TRBD2. Germline assignment: CDR1 LNHDA and CDR2 SQIVND (reference sequence). The CDR3 length is 13 residues. The J segment lost 10 bases and the V segment lost 6 bases, leaving 9 bases of the junction unmatched. The CDR3 DNA reads as TGTGCCAGTAGCGATATGGGGGGGACGGAGCAGTTCTTC. Translation gives CASSDMGGTEQFF. The variable domain in full, with the rest retrieved from reference TRBV19 and TRBJ2-1, is DGGITQSPKYLFRKEGQNVTLSCEQNLNHDAMYWYRQDPGQGLRLIYYSQIVNDFQKGDIAEGYSVSREKKESFPLTVTSAQKNPTAFYLCASSDMGGTEQFFGPGTRLTVL.

The chain carries TRBV9 and TRBJ2-3; D is undetermined. Germline CDR1 and CDR2: SGDLS and YYNGEE. The ends were cut back, 0 bases at V and 5 bases at J, with 13 bases in the middle. The CDR3 runs to 15 residues. In DNA form, the CDR3 reads TGTGCCAGCAGCGTAGTAGTAGCAGCTGGAGATACGCAGTATTTT. Residues: CASSVVVAAGDTQYF.

V usage is TRBV4-3 and J usage is TRBJ2-1; 14 nucleotides agree with TRBD2. In germline, CDR1 is LGHNA, CDR2 YSLEER. After removal of 4 bases from V and 5 bases from J, the junction contained 4 bases not matched to a gene. This CDR3 is built from 16 residues. CDR3 protein: CASSRGTSGGHNEQFF. CDR3 sequence (DNA): TGCGCCAGCAGCCGGGGGACTAGCGGGGGCCACAATGAGCAGTTCTTC.

This chain uses TRBV29-1 with TRBJ1-5, with 8 nucleotides matching TRBD1. The CDR3 totals 17 residues. The germline V gene has CDR1 SQVTM and CDR2 ANQGSEA. Germline trimming cut 4 bases from V and 2 bases from J; bases unmatched to any gene: 13. CDR3 sequence: CSVGNRTGRDGNQPQHF. The CDR3 nucleotides are TGCAGCGTTGGGAACCGGACAGGGCGGGACGGCAATCAGCCCCAGCATTTT.

The sample holds a few counts of this clone. The genes are TRBV7-9 and TRBJ1-2; weak D call: TRBD1 (5 bases). The CDR3 runs to 14 residues. V was shortened by 0 bases and J by 4 bases, with 9 bases between the two germline ends. CDR1 is SEHNR, CDR2 FQNEAQ, per germline (reference sequence). DNA of the CDR3: TGTGCCAGCAGCTTAGCTGGGGACTTCTATGGCTACACCTTC. Its translation is CASSLAGDFYGYTF.